This is a list of T cell receptor beta chains from one sample in a study of siplizumab effects on memory and regulatory T cells. TCRdb's copy holds only in-frame clones and misses some; the assay was immunoSEQ multiplex PCR. The sample lists around 97,000 clones, roughly 94% occurring once. Sequenced: non-Treg CD4+ T cells sorted from blood. Source of these receptors: a human donor in good health. The CDR3 runs from the conserved cysteine through the conserved F or W. Each record gives: clone size, V gene, J gene, D gene, CDR3 DNA, CDR3 protein. A D gene is named only where the DNA matches it firmly. The size entry is marked missing in some rows and otherwise reads once, few, many or a size class.

-	TRBV5-4	TRBJ2-5	-	TGTGCCAGCAGCTTGGCCGGGGGAAAAGAGACCCAGTACTTC	CASSLAGGKETQYF
-	TRBV14	TRBJ1-5	-	TGTGCCAGCAGCCAAGATTATTACAGCAATCAGCCCCAGCATTTT	CASSQDYYSNQPQHF
-	TRBV30	TRBJ2-7	-	TGTGCCTGGAGTGCGGGGTCTAGGGAGCAGTACTTC	CAWSAGSREQYF
-	TRBV9	TRBJ2-3	-	TGTGCCAGCAGCGTAGAACCCTTTGGTGACACTTACACAGATACGCAGTATTTT	CASSVEPFGDTYTDTQYF
-	TRBV2	TRBJ1-1	-	TGTGCCAGCACCGCCCCCAAGGAAGCTTTCTTT	CASTAPKEAFF
-	TRBV6-1	TRBJ2-7	TRBD2	TGTGCCAGCAGACAGCGGGAGTCCTACGAGCAGTACTTC	CASRQRESYEQYF
once	TRBV7-9	TRBJ2-1	TRBD2	TGTGCCAGCAGTCTTGGGACTACTCCGAGGAATGAGCAGTTCTTC	CASSLGTTPRNEQFF
-	TRBV18	TRBJ2-2	-	TGTGCCAGCTCACTGGAACAGCGCACCGGGGAGCTGTTTTTT	CASSLEQRTGELFF
-	TRBV19	TRBJ2-2	TRBD2	TGTGCCAGTAGTATAATTTTTCGGACTAGCGGGAGAGGAACCGGGGAGCTGTTTTTT	CASSIIFRTSGRGTGELFF
-	TRBV30	TRBJ1-6	TRBD1	TGTGCCTGGAGCGCGACAGGGTTGAGTTCACCCCTCCACTTT	CAWSATGLSSPLHF
-	TRBV7-7	TRBJ2-5	TRBD2	TGTGCCAGCAGCTACGACCCGGGACTAGCGGGTGGAGAGACCCAGTACTTC	CASSYDPGLAGGETQYF
-	TRBV2	TRBJ2-7	-	TGTGCCAGCAGCTTCTACGAGCAGTACTTC	CASSFYEQYF
once	TRBV5-4	TRBJ2-2	-	TGTGCCAGCAGCAATCAGAACACCGGGGAGCTGTTTTTT	CASSNQNTGELFF
-	TRBV11-3	TRBJ2-2	-	TGTGCCAGCAGCTTACGGGAGAGCGGCACCGGGGAGCTGTTTTTT	CASSLRESGTGELFF
-	TRBV20-1	TRBJ2-1	-	TGCAGTGCCCCTGGCCGGAATGAGCAGTTCTTC	CSAPGRNEQFF
-	TRBV7-2	TRBJ2-2	TRBD2	TGTGCCAGCAGCCAGATGGTAGCGGGGAACGCCGGGGAGCTGTTTTTT	CASSQMVAGNAGELFF
-	TRBV19	TRBJ1-5	-	TGTGCCAGTAGCCGCGTGAGCGATCAGCCCCAGCATTTT	CASSRVSDQPQHF
-	TRBV10-1	TRBJ2-2	-	TGCGCCAGCAGTGAAATTAGTTCCGGAGGGGAGCTGTTTTTT	CASSEISSGGELFF
-	TRBV30	TRBJ1-3	-	TGTGCCTGGACCCCTCTTGGACAAGCTGGAAACACCATATATTTT	CAWTPLGQAGNTIYF
-	TRBV14	TRBJ2-3	-	TGTGCCAGCAGCCAAGAACAGGCCGTAGGGACGCAGTATTTT	CASSQEQAVGTQYF
-	TRBV6-1	TRBJ1-1	-	TGTGCCAGCAGCCGGGACGGTGAAGCTTTCTTT	CASSRDGEAFF